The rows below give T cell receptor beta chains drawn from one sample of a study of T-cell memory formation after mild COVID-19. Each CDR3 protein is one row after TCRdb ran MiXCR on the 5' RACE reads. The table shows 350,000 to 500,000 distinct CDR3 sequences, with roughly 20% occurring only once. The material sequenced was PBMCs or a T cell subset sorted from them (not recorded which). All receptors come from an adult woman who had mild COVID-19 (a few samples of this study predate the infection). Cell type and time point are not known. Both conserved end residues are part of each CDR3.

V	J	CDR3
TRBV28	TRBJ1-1	CASRSTGTPEAFF
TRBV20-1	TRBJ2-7	CSAVQTSGRREQYF
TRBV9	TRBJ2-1	CASSEGTSGGNEQFF
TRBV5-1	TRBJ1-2	CASSLEAGGATYGYTF
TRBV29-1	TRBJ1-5	CSVVGGWGQPQHF
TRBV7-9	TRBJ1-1	CASSLGQGPEAFF
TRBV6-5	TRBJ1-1	CASSYSGYGVNTEAFF
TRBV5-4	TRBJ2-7	CASSPAAAGGFYEQYF
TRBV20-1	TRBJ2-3	CSAAASTDTQYF
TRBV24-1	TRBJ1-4	CATSDGGATNEKLFF
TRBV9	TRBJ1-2	CASSHRGGSDGYTF
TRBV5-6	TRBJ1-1	CASSFTTGRNTEAFF
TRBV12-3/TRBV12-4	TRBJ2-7	CASTLSRMGEQYF
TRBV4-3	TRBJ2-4	CASSQRYRELAKNIQYF
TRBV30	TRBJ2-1	CAWSRSGGNEQFF
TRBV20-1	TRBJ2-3	CSARDRGGGTQYF
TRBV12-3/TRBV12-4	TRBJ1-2	CASSSKTGAHYGYTF
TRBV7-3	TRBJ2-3	CASSLSPLKTDTQYF
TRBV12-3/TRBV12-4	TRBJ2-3	CASSLDVGGPDTQYF
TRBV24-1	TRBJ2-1	CATSDWGGSEQFF
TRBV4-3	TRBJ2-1	CASSQDWGINEQFF
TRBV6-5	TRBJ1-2	CASSYVEDSFGYTF
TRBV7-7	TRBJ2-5	CASSYSGTAKETQYF
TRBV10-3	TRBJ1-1	CAIRAEGQAFF
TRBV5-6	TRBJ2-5	CASSRGTSGDQETQYF
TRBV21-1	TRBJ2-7	CASSTHRLRLSYEQYF
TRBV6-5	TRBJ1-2	CASSSDRGLNGYTF
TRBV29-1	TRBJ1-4	CSVGGGREKLFF
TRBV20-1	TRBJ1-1	CSARYGGPSNTEAFF
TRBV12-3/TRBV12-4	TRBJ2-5	CASSLWAEETQYF
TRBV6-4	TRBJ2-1	CASSDSRRGGNEQFF
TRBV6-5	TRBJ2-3	CASSYAQTTGSSTDTQYF